This T cell receptor beta chain was sequenced for a study of T cells after yellow fever vaccination. Study-wide results and caveats: Weaker, the secondary response peaked sooner, at day 5 versus 15. The booster response re-showed most primary clones: about 96% CD4, around 85% CD8.

This CDR3 contains 15 residues. V was pared by 6 bases and J by 8 bases, with 5 bases of the junction left unmatched. Germline V gene lookup returns CDR1 SGHTA and CDR2 FQGNSA. Researchers made TCR cDNA using 5'RACE template switching, and this step added a universal primer site and UMIs. TCRdb redid the calling of the 5' RACE reads with MiXCR, one entry per CDR3 protein. The data hold hundreds of thousands of distinct CDR3 sequences, with roughly an eighth observed a single time. This clonotype has more than one count but fewer than ten. The antigen remains unidentified. The chain combines TRBV7-2 with TRBJ2-3, with 16 nucleotides matching TRBD2. Here the sequenced sample was PBMCs, taken on the day of the yellow fever booster vaccination. The clonotype was recovered from a man aged 25 to 40 who received the YFV17D yellow fever vaccine. CDR3 bases: TGTGCCAGCAGAACGGGACTAGCGGGAGGGGTTACGCAGTATTTT. It is translated as CASRTGLAGGVTQYF. Full variable domain (outside the CDR3, taken from reference TRBV7-2 and TRBJ2-3): GAGVSQSPSNKVTEKGKDVELRCDPISGHTALYWYRQSLGQGLEFLIYFQGNSAPDKSGLPSDRFSAERTGGSVSTLTIQRTQQEDSAVYLCASRTGLAGGVTQYFGPGTRLTVL.